This passage covers 2 T cell receptor beta chains from one sample sequenced in a study of CD8 T cells in Susac syndrome. RNA was extracted with the RNeasy kit, and a quantity of roughly 0.45 to 1 ug was reverse transcribed using random hexamers. TCRdb itself ran the immunoSEQ multiplex PCR reads through MiXCR, one entry per CDR3 protein. The data hold under 300,000 distinct CDR3 sequences, with less than 96% observed a single time. Sequenced: CD4+ T cells from PBMCs. These receptors came from a human donor with Susac syndrome.

The chain combines TRBV30 with TRBJ1-1, with D possibly matching TRBD1 (5 bases). The CDR3 contains 13 residues. Germline CDR1 GTSNPN, CDR2 SVGIG (reference sequence). Trimming pared 4 bases from V and 8 bases from J, leaving 17 bases between. The CDR3 coding sequence is TGTGCCTGGAACGGGGGGGACCCCTTCGAAGCTTTCTTT. Translating gives CAWNGGDPFEAFF.

This clonotype is a singleton in its sample. V is TRBV20-1 and J is TRBJ2-1; D unresolved. CDR3 length: 15 amino acids. Looked up from germline, CDR1 is DFQATT and CDR2 is SNEGSKA (reference sequence). Trimming took off 3 bases at V and 0 bases at J, with 12 bases between the two ends. CDR3 sequence: CSASRVVSSYNEQFF. The CDR3 DNA sequence: TGCAGTGCTAGCCGAGTAGTGAGCTCCTACAATGAGCAGTTCTTC.